What follows are 26 T cell receptor beta chains derived from one specimen sequenced in a study of technical replicates of blood from a few donors. Some clones are missing from TCRdb's copy, which holds only in-frame ones; the method was immunoSEQ multiplex PCR. The table lists more than 90,000 clones, roughly 95% of them singletons. The sequenced sample was T cells isolated from PBMCs. Every receptor here comes from a human donor in good health.

This chain joins TRBV30 and TRBJ2-7, with D unclear. Trimming pared 0 bases from V and 1 base from J, leaving 4 bases between. The CDR3 has 12 residues. The germline V gene has CDR1 GTSNPN and CDR2 SVGIG (reference sequence). CDR3 nucleotide sequence: TGTGCCTGGAGTGTTAGTTCCTACGAGCAGTACTTC. This codes for CAWSVSSYEQYF.

DNA of the CDR3: TGTGCCAGCAGCGTCGGTCTAAGCCGGGGCAATGAGCAGTTCTTC. Its translation: CASSVGLSRGNEQFF. The chain carries TRBV9 and TRBJ2-1; the D gene is possibly TRBD2 (5 bases). CDR1 is SGDLS, CDR2 YYNGEE, per germline. This CDR3 is 15 amino acids long. The V gene lost 2 bases and the J gene lost 6 bases, with 15 bases spanning the gap.

The CDR3 here is CASGLVLNRNTEAFF. CDR3 DNA sequence: TGTGCTAGTGGTTTGGTATTGAACAGGAACACTGAAGCTTTCTTT. The chain combines TRBV12-5 with TRBJ1-1; D not resolved. This CDR3 is built from 15 residues. The V and J ends lost 0 bases and 1 base respectively, with 9 bases between them. CDR1 is LGHNT, CDR2 FRNRAP, per germline.

V is TRBV28 and J is TRBJ2-3; D possibly corresponds to TRBD1 (5 bases). This CDR3 region has 13 residues. Trimming cost V 7 bases and J 1 base, with 9 bases left between them. Germline V lookup: CDR1 MDHEN, CDR2 SYDVKM. The CDR3 reads CASTKTGTDTQYF. The CDR3 nucleotides are TGTGCCAGCACTAAGACAGGCACAGATACGCAGTATTTT.

This sequence joins TRBV7-9 and TRBJ1-5; a weak D match, TRBD1 (5 bases). Germline CDR1 SEHNR, CDR2 FQNEAQ (reference sequence). Trimming shortened V by 2 bases and J by 10 bases, and 15 bases separated the two germline ends. CDR3 size: 14 residues. The chain's CDR3 is CASSLSPGGSPQHF. CDR3 sequence (DNA): TGTGCCAGCAGCTTATCGCCGGGGGGGAGTCCCCAGCATTTT. The full variable domain, its missing parts supplied by reference TRBV7-9 and TRBJ1-5, is DTGVSQNPRHKITKRGQNVTFRCDPISEHNRLYWYRQTLGQGPEFLTYFQNEAQLEKSRLLSDRFSAERPKGSFSTLEIQRTEQGDSAMYLCASSLSPGGSPQHFGDGTRLSIL.

J is TRBJ1-1 and V is TRBV28; the D gene is possibly TRBD1 (6 bases). Per germline, CDR1 MDHEN and CDR2 SYDVKM. The V gene lost 10 bases and the J gene lost 6 bases, with 18 bases spanning the gap. CDR3 length: 13 residues. CDR3 sequence reads: CATPGEGGAEAFF. The CDR3, as DNA: TGTGCCACCCCCGGGGAGGGGGGGGCTGAAGCTTTCTTT.

The rearrangement uses TRBV2 and TRBJ1-2; 8 nucleotides match TRBD1. V gave up 5 bases and J gave up 8 bases; unmatched junction bases: 4. CDR1 and CDR2 (germline): SNHLY, FYNNEI. This CDR3 contains 12 residues. The CDR3 protein is CASSSGGRGYTF. The CDR3, as DNA: TGTGCCAGCAGTTCAGGGGGCAGGGGCTACACCTTC.

The CDR3 sequence: CASRTGFGANVLTF. The CDR3 region has the DNA TGTGCCAGCAGGACAGGGTTTGGGGCCAACGTCCTGACTTTC. The rearrangement links TRBV6-5 to TRBJ2-6, with TRBD1 matching 7 bases. V was clipped by 6 bases and J by 3 bases; unmatched bases: 2. Germline V CDR1 and CDR2: MNHEY, SVGAGI. The CDR3 covers 14 residues.

The chain combines TRBV7-9 with TRBJ2-2; perhaps TRBD2 as D (5 bases). CDR1 and CDR2 (germline): SEHNR, FQNEAQ (reference sequence). The V gene lost 3 bases and the J gene lost 3 bases, with 8 bases spanning the gap. CDR3 size: 14 residues. The CDR3, as DNA: TGTGCCAGCAGCTTCCTCGGGGACACCGGGGAGCTGTTTTTT. Translating gives CASSFLGDTGELFF.

CDR3 amino acids: CASSVAGTLNQPQHF. The CDR3 DNA reads TGTGCCAGCAGCGTAGCGGGAACCTTAAATCAGCCCCAGCATTTT. The chain carries TRBV9 and TRBJ1-5; D ambiguous. The CDR3 contains 15 residues. Germline lookup yields CDR1 SGDLS and CDR2 YYNGEE. Trimming took 0 bases from V and 4 from J, leaving 11 bases between them.

V is TRBV5-8 and J is TRBJ1-4; D possibly corresponds to TRBD1 (6 bases). CDR1 is SGHTS and CDR2 is YDEGEE in the germline V gene. Trimming stripped 4 bases from V and 0 bases from J, with 10 bases between. This CDR3 has 15 residues. CDR3 DNA: TGTGCCAGCAGCACACGGACAGCAACTAATGAAAAACTGTTTTTT. Translating gives CASSTRTATNEKLFF.

The gene calls are TRBV4-2 and TRBJ2-1, with D possibly TRBD1 on 5 matching bases. This CDR3 has 14 amino acids. From germline, CDR1 is LGHNA and CDR2 YNFKEQ. Trimming shortened V by 0 bases and J by 5 bases, and 8 bases separated the two germline ends. Here the CDR3 reads CASSQDPGNNEQFF. For the CDR3, the DNA is TGTGCCAGCAGCCAAGACCCAGGGAACAATGAGCAGTTCTTC.

The V and J genes are TRBV5-1 and TRBJ2-7, with TRBD1 identical over 7 bases. From germline, CDR1 is SGHRS and CDR2 YFSETQ. This CDR3 comprises 14 residues. The J segment lost 4 bases and the V segment lost 4 bases, leaving 8 bases of the junction unmatched. The CDR3 loop is CASSPPDRKYEQYF. The CDR3 nucleotides read TGCGCCAGCAGCCCTCCGGACAGGAAATACGAGCAGTACTTC.

The chain is built from TRBV7-9 and TRBJ2-1, with TRBD1 as a possible D gene (5 bases). The ends were cut back, 3 bases at V and 12 bases at J, with 15 bases in the middle. Germline CDR1 and CDR2: SEHNR and FQNEAQ (reference sequence). This CDR3 contains 13 residues. The CDR3 protein is CASSFQGDVGQFF. The CDR3 DNA reads TGTGCCAGCAGCTTTCAAGGGGATGTAGGGCAGTTCTTC.

CDR3 in amino acids: CASSLSGRGNEQFF. The CDR3 coding sequence is TGTGCCAGCAGCTTGAGTGGGAGAGGCAATGAGCAGTTCTTC. The V call is TRBV7-8, the J call TRBJ2-1, with a possible D match to TRBD2 (5 bases). Per the germline V gene, CDR1 is SGHVS and CDR2 is FQNEAQ. The CDR3 runs to 14 residues. The V end lost 3 bases, the J end lost 6 bases, and 12 bases lay between the germline ends.

The rearrangement joins TRBV28 to TRBJ2-1; D is ambiguous. CDR3 length equals 12 residues. V dropped 4 bases and J dropped 9 bases, with 10 bases sitting between them. Germline CDR1 MDHEN, CDR2 SYDVKM. This chain's CDR3 is CASSSEKGEQFF. In nucleotides, the CDR3 is TGTGCCAGCAGTTCGGAGAAAGGTGAGCAGTTCTTC.

The chain carries TRBV11-2 and TRBJ1-1, with D hard to call. Per germline, CDR1 SGHAT and CDR2 FQNNGV. V gave up 4 bases and J gave up 0 bases, with 18 bases separating them. The CDR3 is 17 residues long. The CDR3 region is CASSSTSRGPMNTEAFF. The CDR3 DNA is TGTGCCAGCAGCTCAACCTCACGTGGGCCTATGAACACTGAAGCTTTCTTT.

The chain is built from TRBV15 and TRBJ2-1, with unresolved D. Germline CDR1 reads LNHNV; CDR2 reads YYDKDF (reference sequence). This CDR3 contains 15 residues. Trimming took 0 bases from V and 4 from J, leaving 10 bases between them. CDR3 in amino acids: CATSRDGVGYNEQFF. The CDR3 nucleotides read TGTGCCACCAGCAGAGATGGTGTCGGTTACAATGAGCAGTTCTTC.

V is TRBV2 and J is TRBJ1-4; TRBD1 might be the D (5 bases). Trimming left V 6 bases short and J 10 bases short, with 12 bases between. This CDR3 comprises 12 residues. The germline V gene encodes CDR1 SNHLY and CDR2 FYNNEI. CDR3 residues: CASSPHQGKLFF. For the CDR3, the DNA is TGTGCCAGCAGCCCCCACCAGGGAAAACTGTTTTTT.

CDR3 coding DNA: TGTGCCAGCAGCTTCGTCGGTTGGGGGGGCGACACAGGGGGCCAACAGCCCCAGCATTTT. Translating gives CASSFVGWGGDTGGQQPQHF. This chain connects TRBV7-3 to TRBJ1-5; 9 positions match TRBD1. The CDR3 is made up of 20 amino acids. Germline lookup yields CDR1 SGHTA and CDR2 FQGTGA. After removal of 3 bases from V and 7 bases from J, the junction contained 22 bases not matched to a gene.

The chain has TRBV19 and TRBJ1-2; 8 positions match TRBD1. CDR3 size: 17 residues. The V and J ends lost 5 bases and 8 bases, in that order; junction bases with no gene match: 19. CDR1 is LNHDA, CDR2 SQIVND, per germline (reference sequence). CDR3 bases: TGTGCCAGTAGTGTTGGACAGGGAAAAGATGCTGTGGGCGGCTACACCTTC. Translating it yields CASSVGQGKDAVGGYTF.

This chain uses TRBV30 with TRBJ1-1; possibly TRBD1 for D (6 bases). The CDR3 covers 14 residues. Trimming removed 2 bases at V and 4 bases at J, with 14 bases between. From germline, CDR1 is GTSNPN and CDR2 SVGIG (reference sequence). The chain's CDR3 is CAWSRGGVGTEAFF. CDR3 DNA sequence: TGTGCCTGGAGTCGAGGGGGGGTTGGCACTGAAGCTTTCTTT.

The CDR3: CASSPGGGFSTYEQYF. Written as DNA, the CDR3 is TGTGCCAGCAGCCCCGGAGGAGGTTTTTCCACCTACGAGCAGTACTTC. The rearrangement joins TRBV7-6 to TRBJ2-7; a possible D gene is TRBD2 (5 bases). With 5 bases removed from V and 2 bases from J, the gap between germline ends came to 19 bases. The CDR3 extends over 16 amino acids. The germline V gene has CDR1 SGHVS and CDR2 FNYEAQ.

The V gene is TRBV6-5, the J gene TRBJ2-7; 10 positions match TRBD1. The CDR3 is 15 amino acids. CDR1 MNHEY and CDR2 SVGAGI come from the germline V gene. Losses at the gene ends were 6 bases for V and 5 bases for J; bases not matched to a gene: 10. Written as DNA, the CDR3 is TGTGCCAGCAGACCAGGACAGGGGGGTCGAGACGAGCAGTACTTC. Translation gives CASRPGQGGRDEQYF.

This chain's CDR3 is CASSLVRGQGTYEQYF. In nucleotides, the CDR3 is TGTGCCAGCAGCTTAGTGAGGGGACAGGGTACCTACGAGCAGTACTTC. The chain is built from TRBV11-2 and TRBJ2-7; TRBD1 agrees at 9 bases. Germline loops: CDR1 SGHAT, CDR2 FQNNGV. There are 16 residues in the CDR3. V shed 1 base, J shed 2 bases, and the junction held 6 bases outside the gene matches. Variable domain in full (rest from reference TRBV11-2 and TRBJ2-7): EAGVAQSPRYKIIEKRQSVAFWCNPISGHATLYWYQQILGQGPKLLIQFQNNGVVDDSQLPKDRFSAERLKGVDSTLKIQPAKLEDSAVYLCASSLVRGQGTYEQYFGPGTRLTVT.

The chain links TRBV5-5 to TRBJ1-2, with D possibly TRBD1 on 5 matching bases. Trimming took off 4 bases at V and 5 bases at J, with 15 bases between the two ends. Germline values: CDR1 SGHKS, CDR2 YYEKEE (reference sequence). The CDR3 totals 14 residues. The CDR3 coding sequence is TGTGCCAGCAGCCGAACAGGAGATGGGTATGGCTACACCTTC. This translates into CASSRTGDGYGYTF.